This is a list of T cell receptor beta chains from one sample in a study of blood T cell repertoires in COVID-19. Method: immunoSEQ multiplex PCR; TCRdb's copy keeps in-frame clones and lacks some. The sample lists 40,000 to 45,000 clones, about 89% seen once, with 6.2% in the top ten. What was sequenced was peripheral blood. The receptors were gathered from a human donor in a cohort sampled during active COVID-19. CDR3s leave out the opening cysteine and the closing phenylalanine or tryptophan. Fields, in order: J gene, V gene, CDR3 protein.

>TRBJ2-5|TRBV29-1
SVGTGTGGQETQY
>TRBJ1-1|TRBV5-1
ASSFTGPIGAEAF
>TRBJ1-6|TRBV19
ASSTTGYRSPLH
>TRBJ2-1|TRBV3-1/TRBV3-2
ASSTISGGAYNEQF
>TRBJ1-5|TRBV6-6
ASSKGYSNQPQH
>TRBJ1-6|TRBV9
ASSETGASYNSPLH
>TRBJ2-3|TRBV5-4
ASSLGLAGTVDTQY
>TRBJ1-2|TRBV2
ASRTATGVPGYT
>TRBJ2-3|TRBV3-1/TRBV3-2
ASSQATALAGDTDTQY
>TRBJ2-7|TRBV19
ASSGWGQPYEQY
>TRBJ2-1|TRBV4-2
ASSQESRRRDLPRAQF
>TRBJ1-6|TRBV9
ASSVGGLNSPLH
>TRBJ1-1|TRBV4-1
ASSQEPGRDWATEAF
>TRBJ2-2|TRBV27
ASSLGRERGGGTGELF
>TRBJ1-5|TRBV2
ASSERSGDQPQH
>TRBJ2-7|TRBV11-3
ASSSSGTYEQY
>TRBJ1-6|TRBV12-3/TRBV12-4
ASTKQGVSPLH
>TRBJ1-4|TRBV30
AWNVLNEKLF
>TRBJ2-5|TRBV12-5
ASGLVTTGRETQY